A single T cell receptor beta chain is shown here with its context. Antigen specificity is unknown. Looked up from germline, CDR1 is SGDLS and CDR2 is YYNGEE. The V and J ends lost 5 bases and 0 bases respectively, with 9 bases between them. CDR3 length: 14 residues. This sample stems from a study of siplizumab effects on memory and regulatory T cells. Overall study results and limits: Memory cells seemed less diverse than naive T cells, which also seemed major contributors to the alloresponse. Alloreactive CD4+ clones that could be mapped were on average about 64% Treg-derived with siplizumab, against around 27% in controls.

Repertoires were generated with immunoSEQ multiplex PCR, while TCRdb's copy carries only in-frame clones and drops some. The sample carries 60,000 or so clones, 80% to 95% recorded once. This sequence was found in a human donor in good health. The specimen sequenced was CD8+ T cells sorted from blood. The chain has TRBV9 and TRBJ1-3; D perhaps matches TRBD1 (5 bases). CDR3 DNA: TGTGCCAGCAGGGGACTGAACTCTGGAAACACCATATATTTT. Translated, it gives CASRGLNSGNTIYF. The full variable domain, in which reference TRBV9 and TRBJ1-3 provide the parts outside the CDR3, is DSGVTQTPKHLITATGQRVTLRCSPRSGDLSVYWYQQSLDQGLQFLIQYYNGEERAKGNILERFSAQQFPDLHSELNLSSLELGDSALYFCASRGLNSGNTIYFGEGSWLTVV.